These 14 T cell receptor beta chains were sequenced from one sample in a study of blood T cell repertoires in COVID-19. Sequenced by immunoSEQ multiplex PCR; TCRdb stores in-frame clones only, minus some. The sample consists of about 81,000 clones, 84% of them appearing once. The sample consisted of peripheral blood. The receptors derive from a human donor in a cohort sampled during active COVID-19.

CDR3 sequence (DNA): TGTGCCAGCAGACCGACCCCTGGGGGCCTAAATGAAAAACTGTTTTTT. This codes for CASRPTPGGLNEKLFF. The chain recombines TRBV2 with TRBJ1-4; D possibly corresponds to TRBD1 (6 bases). CDR3 length equals 16 residues. Germline-derived CDR1 and CDR2 are SNHLY and FYNNEI. The V and J ends lost 6 bases and 5 bases respectively, with 19 bases between them.

V gene TRBV3-1 (or the pseudogene TRBV3-2) combines with J gene TRBJ1-1; 7 bases match TRBD1. Trimming removed 6 bases from V and 4 bases from J; junction bases left unmatched: 8. This CDR3 is 14 amino acids long. The germline CDR1 and CDR2 sequences are LGHDT and YNNKEL (reference sequence). CDR3 coding DNA: TGTGCCAGCAGGGCCGGGACAGAGGGCACTGAAGCTTTCTTT. It yields the protein CASRAGTEGTEAFF.

This chain uses TRBV27 with TRBJ2-1, with TRBD2 identical over 10 bases. The germline V gene has CDR1 MNHEY and CDR2 SMNVEV (reference sequence). The V gene end was trimmed by 2 bases and the J gene end by 4 bases; junction bases not matched to a gene: 14. CDR3 size: 19 residues. CDR3 residues: CASSLVPPSLAGEYNEQFF. DNA for the CDR3: TGTGCCAGCAGTTTAGTCCCCCCGAGTCTAGCGGGGGAGTACAATGAGCAGTTCTTC.

The chain recombines TRBV4-2 with TRBJ2-7; TRBD1 agrees at 10 bases. The CDR3 runs to 15 residues. J lost 3 bases, V lost 0 bases, and 2 bases had no gene match. Looked up from germline, CDR1 is LGHNA and CDR2 is YNFKEQ. The CDR3, as DNA: TGTGCCAGCAGCCAAGAGGGACAGGGGCGCTACGAGCAGTACTTC. This translates into CASSQEGQGRYEQYF.

This clone has a handful of counts. The chain links TRBV5-5 to TRBJ2-7; 11 bases align to TRBD2. Germline CDR1 SGHKS, CDR2 YYEKEE (reference sequence). J was trimmed by 0 bases and V by 5 bases; bases with no gene match: 10. The length of the CDR3 is 17 residues. CDR3 coding DNA: TGTGCCAGCAGACGCACTAGCGGGGGTACCAGCTCCTACGAGCAGTACTTC. Its protein product is CASRRTSGGTSSYEQYF.

The chain is built from TRBV19 and TRBJ2-5, with a possible D match to TRBD2 (5 bases). Germline V gene sequence: CDR1 LNHDA, CDR2 SQIVND (reference sequence). The CDR3 extends over 14 amino acids. The V gene lost 5 bases and the J gene lost 9 bases, with 19 bases spanning the gap. The CDR3: CASSERLALPSQYF. CDR3 in DNA: TGTGCCAGTAGTGAAAGGCTAGCTCTCCCCTCCCAGTACTTC. Variable domain in full (rest from reference TRBV19 and TRBJ2-5): DGGITQSPKYLFRKEGQNVTLSCEQNLNHDAMYWYRQDPGQGLRLIYYSQIVNDFQKGDIAEGYSVSREKKESFPLTVTSAQKNPTAFYLCASSERLALPSQYFGPGTRLLVL.

The chain is built from TRBV5-4 and TRBJ2-1; 11 nucleotides line up with TRBD2. Trimming at V came to 7 bases and at J to 4 bases, leaving 4 bases not matched to a gene. The germline CDR1 and CDR2 sequences are SGHNT and YYREEE (reference sequence). This CDR3 comprises 14 residues. Here the CDR3 reads CASFLAGGYNEQFF. The CDR3 coding sequence is TGTGCCAGCTTCCTAGCGGGGGGTTACAATGAGCAGTTCTTC.

This CDR3 reads CASSSRGHNTEAFF. CDR3 bases: TGTGCCAGCAGTTCGCGGGGGCATAACACTGAAGCTTTCTTT. This chain joins TRBV6-2 or TRBV6-3 and TRBJ1-1; the D gene is possibly TRBD1 (6 bases). Trimming took 4 bases from V and 2 from J, leaving 11 bases between them. Germline V lookup: CDR1 MNHEY, CDR2 SVGEGT. The CDR3 runs 14 residues.

This clone was seen a few times. The V call is TRBV4-1, the J call TRBJ1-1; unclear D gene. The V gene lost 1 base and the J gene lost 4 bases, with 10 bases spanning the gap. CDR1 and CDR2 from the germline V gene are MGHRA and YSYEKL. This CDR3 has 14 residues. The CDR3 loop reads CASSQGPAVTEAFF. CDR3 in DNA: TGCGCCAGCAGCCAAGGACCGGCGGTCACTGAAGCTTTCTTT.

The gene calls are TRBV5-1 and TRBJ2-5; 8 bases fit TRBD2. The CDR3 is made up of 16 amino acids. V trimming: 5 bases; J trimming: 5 bases; junction bases outside the gene matches: 14. The germline CDR1 and CDR2 sequences are SGHRS and YFSETQ. The CDR3 spells CASSYETAGGGETQYF. The CDR3 DNA follows: TGCGCCAGCAGTTATGAGACGGCGGGGGGTGGTGAGACCCAGTACTTC. Full variable domain (missing parts from reference TRBV5-1 and TRBJ2-5): KAGVTQTPRYLIKTRGQQVTLSCSPISGHRSVSWYQQTPGQGLQFLFEYFSETQRNKGNFPGRFSGRQFSNSRSEMNVSTLELGDSALYLCASSYETAGGGETQYFGPGTRLLVL.

The CDR3 sequence is CASNGVGTDTQYF. CDR3 DNA: TGTGCCAGCAACGGGGTGGGCACAGATACGCAGTATTTT. The gene calls are TRBV2 and TRBJ2-3, with D possibly matching TRBD2 (5 bases). V was trimmed by 7 bases and J by 1 base, leaving 9 bases between them. The germline V gene encodes CDR1 SNHLY and CDR2 FYNNEI. The CDR3 runs 13 residues.

J is TRBJ2-7 and V is TRBV18; 10 bases map to TRBD1. This CDR3 has 15 amino acids. Germline assignment: CDR1 KGHSH and CDR2 LQKENI. V lost 3 bases and J lost 2; bases outside the gene matches: 4. CDR3 nucleotide sequence: TGTGCCAGCTCACCGGCGGGACAGGGGCCCTACGAGCAGTACTTC. Amino acid sequence: CASSPAGQGPYEQYF.

This clone was observed a handful of times. The chain joins TRBV2 to TRBJ1-1, with TRBD1 as a possible D gene (5 bases). Germline V CDR1 and CDR2: SNHLY, FYNNEI. This CDR3 spans 16 amino acids. V lost 0 bases, J lost 9 bases, and 20 bases lay in between. The DNA of the CDR3 is TGTGCCAGCAGTGAAGCAGGGCAGGGAATTTGGGCCCAAGCTTTCTTT. This gives the protein CASSEAGQGIWAQAFF.

This chain uses TRBV3-1 (or the pseudogene TRBV3-2) with TRBJ2-7, with D possibly matching TRBD1 (5 bases). Germline-derived CDR1 and CDR2 are LGHDT and YNNKEL (reference sequence). The CDR3 covers 14 residues. Deletions cut 4 bases from V and 3 bases from J, with 13 bases between. CDR3 coding DNA: TGTGCCAGCAGCCTCGAAGGGGCTAACTACGAGCAGTACTTC. Protein: CASSLEGANYEQYF.